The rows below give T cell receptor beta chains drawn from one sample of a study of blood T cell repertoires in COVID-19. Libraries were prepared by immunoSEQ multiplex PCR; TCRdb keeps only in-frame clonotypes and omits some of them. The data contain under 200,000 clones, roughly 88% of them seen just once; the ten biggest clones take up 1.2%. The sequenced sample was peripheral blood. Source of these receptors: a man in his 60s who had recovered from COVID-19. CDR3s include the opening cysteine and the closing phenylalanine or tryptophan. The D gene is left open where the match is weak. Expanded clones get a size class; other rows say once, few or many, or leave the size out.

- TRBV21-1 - CASSHGLAGSSYEQYF
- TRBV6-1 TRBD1 CASSDLAGGEDEQYF
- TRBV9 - CASSQNTNSPLHF
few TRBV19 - CASSPLELGGDEQFF
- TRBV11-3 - CASSPGAGELFF
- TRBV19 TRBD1 CASMRDRSEKLFF
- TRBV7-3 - CASSLNPGNTEAFF
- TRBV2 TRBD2 CASRVGGGLQETQYF
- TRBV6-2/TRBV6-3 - CASSFSRVVMAYEQYF
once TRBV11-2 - CASSRGTFVNTEAFF
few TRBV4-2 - CASSQDYEGGGRNEQFF
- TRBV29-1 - CSVKTGEETQYF
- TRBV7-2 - CASSLTEAEAFF
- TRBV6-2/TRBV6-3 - CASSYLAASSYNEQFF
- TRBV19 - CASSNSGQKFSNQPQHF
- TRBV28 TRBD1 CASTQTTGTAYNEQFF